This TCR beta chain was profiled in a study of shared clonotypes between healthy human individuals. Study conclusions and caveats: Between a handful of donors, naive CD4 clonotypes were shared at a level of about 5%. For sorted subsets, rarefaction showed incomplete sequencing despite large depth. Relative to their counterparts shared across all four donors, non-shared clonotypes exhibited diminished generation probabilities.

V lost 8 bases and J lost 6, with 16 bases in between. CDR3 size: 14 residues. Germline lookup yields CDR1 MNHEY and CDR2 SVGAGI. Naive CD8 isolation took CD45RO-negative cells positively selected for CCR7 and excluded terminally differentiated effector memory CD45RA+ cells. About this clone itself: Its antigen is currently unknown.

Some clones are missing from TCRdb's copy, which holds only in-frame ones; the method was immunoSEQ multiplex PCR. The sample lists 550,000 to 650,000 clones; 90% to 97% were seen once. The sequence derives from a woman younger than 45 in good health. The V gene is TRBV6-5, the J gene TRBJ2-2; D possibly corresponds to TRBD2 (7 bases). Sequencing was performed on naive CD8+ T cells sorted from blood. CDR3 in amino acids: CASGGGSVPGELFF. The CDR3 DNA reads as TGTGCCAGCGGGGGCGGGAGCGTGCCCGGGGAGCTGTTTTTT.